One sample yielded the 29 T cell receptor beta chains listed below, sequenced in a study of shared clonotypes between healthy human individuals. Only in-frame clones appear in the TCRdb table, and some are missing; sequencing was by immunoSEQ multiplex PCR. The sample includes roughly 2.2 million clones, roughly 93% seen only once; the top ten take under 0.45%. Sequenced input: naive CD4+ T cells from PBMCs. The subset is: CD45RA+ positively selected. The source is a man aged 18 to 29 in good health. Some clones in this sample may be carry-over from other donors' samples.

The chain joins TRBV5-8 to TRBJ1-1; 11 nucleotides match TRBD1. V gave up 4 bases and J gave up 3 bases; unmatched junction bases: 2. The CDR3 contains 14 residues. Germline V gene sequence: CDR1 SGHTS, CDR2 YDEGEE. The CDR3 spells CASSGGQGDTEAFF. The CDR3 nucleotides are TGTGCCAGCAGCGGGGGACAGGGGGACACTGAAGCTTTCTTT. Full variable domain (rest looked up from reference TRBV5-8 and TRBJ1-1): EAGVTQSPTHLIKTRGQQATLRCSPISGHTSVYWYQQALGLGLQFLLWYDEGEERNRGNFPPRFSGRQFPNYSSELNVNALELEDSALYLCASSGGQGDTEAFFGQGTRLTVV.

In regard to this clone: This CDR3 is also generated by other DNA sequences in the sample. The chain couples TRBV7-9 to TRBJ1-5; D remains ambiguous. Trimming shortened V by 1 base and J by 7 bases, and 8 bases separated the two germline ends. CDR3 length: 13 amino acids. CDR1 is SEHNR, CDR2 FQNEAQ, per germline (reference sequence). The CDR3 is CASSLEGGQPQHF. DNA for the CDR3: TGTGCCAGCAGCTTAGAAGGCGGCCAGCCCCAGCATTTT.

The J gene is TRBJ2-1, the V gene TRBV7-2; 7 bases are shared with TRBD2. The V and J ends lost 10 bases and 1 base, in that order; junction bases with no gene match: 22. Germline V CDR1 and CDR2: SGHTA, FQGNSA. This CDR3 comprises 19 residues. The DNA of the CDR3 is TGTGCCATCTTAGGAGATGGGACTAACCCTTCCCTATCCTACAATGAGCAGTTCTTC. The encoded protein is CAILGDGTNPSLSYNEQFF.

This clone was detected a few times. This chain links TRBV29-1 with TRBJ1-1; no firm D call. CDR3 length: 13 amino acids. Trimming removed 6 bases from V and 2 bases from J, with 13 bases in between. CDR1 is SQVTM and CDR2 is ANQGSEA in the germline V gene. In DNA, the CDR3 is TGCAGCGTCGTACAGAAGTTTAACACTGAAGCTTTCTTT. Encoded protein: CSVVQKFNTEAFF. Looking up the rest from reference TRBV29-1 and TRBJ1-1 gives the full variable domain: SAVISQKPSRDICQRGTSLTIQCQVDSQVTMMFWYRQQPGQSLTLIATANQGSEATYESGFVIDKFPISRPNLTFSTLTVSNMSPEDSSIYLCSVVQKFNTEAFFGQGTRLTVV.

V is TRBV5-1 and J is TRBJ2-7; D is unclear. CDR1 is SGHRS, CDR2 YFSETQ, per germline. The CDR3 length is 20 residues. V was trimmed by 4 bases and J by 2 bases, leaving 31 bases between them. CDR3 bases: TGCGCCAGCAGCCACTCTTCTACGGCCGCCCGGGTAGTCAGGCCCTACGAGCAGTACTTC. It encodes CASSHSSTAARVVRPYEQYF.

This clone was recorded once. Here the CDR3 DNA reads TGTGCCAGCCGAGCCACAGGGTCTGAAGCTTTCTTT. Its protein product is CASRATGSEAFF. This rearrangement joins TRBV6-6 to TRBJ1-1, with D possibly matching TRBD1 (6 bases). CDR3 length: 12 amino acids. Trimming removed 8 bases at V and 6 bases at J, with 13 bases between. CDR1 is MNHNY, CDR2 SVGAGI, per germline (reference sequence).

This chain uses TRBV5-6 with TRBJ1-1; TRBD1 aligns across 9 bases. CDR1 SGHDT and CDR2 YYEEEE come from the germline V gene. V shed 4 bases and J 6 bases; nucleotides not matched to a gene: 4. The CDR3 loop spans 13 amino acids. CDR3 residues: CASSRDRVAEAFF. CDR3 sequence (DNA): TGTGCCAGCAGCCGGGACAGGGTTGCTGAAGCTTTCTTT.

A word on this clone: Other DNA sequences in the sample encode the same CDR3. This sequence joins TRBV7-9 and TRBJ1-1; maybe TRBD1 (6 bases). CDR3 length equals 15 residues. The germline V and J ends were trimmed by 5 bases and 1 base, with 14 bases remaining between them. In germline, CDR1 is SEHNR, CDR2 FQNEAQ (reference sequence). The CDR3 is CASSAPGRGNTEAFF. The CDR3 DNA reads as TGTGCCAGCAGCGCCCCGGGCAGGGGGAACACTGAAGCTTTCTTT.

This sequence joins TRBV30 and TRBJ2-2, with D perhaps TRBD2 (6 bases). The CDR3 runs to 14 residues. With 2 bases removed from V and 0 bases from J, the gap between germline ends came to 7 bases. CDR1 GTSNPN and CDR2 SVGIG come from the germline V gene (reference sequence). The CDR3 sequence: CAWSSGSNTGELFF. In nucleotides, the CDR3 is TGTGCCTGGAGTAGCGGGTCGAACACCGGGGAGCTGTTTTTT.

V usage is TRBV29-1 and J usage is TRBJ2-3; unclear D gene. Germline V gives CDR1 SQVTM, CDR2 ANQGSEA. V gave up 3 bases and J gave up 5 bases, with 12 bases separating them. This CDR3 is built from 13 residues. The CDR3 DNA is TGCAGCGTTGATTCCGGTGGCGGAGATACGCAGTATTTT. Translation gives CSVDSGGGDTQYF.

The chain recombines TRBV7-9 with TRBJ2-7, with D perhaps given as TRBD1 or TRBD2 (5 bases each). Germline V lookup: CDR1 SEHNR, CDR2 FQNEAQ (reference sequence). The CDR3 length is 15 residues. Trimming cost V 5 bases and J 2 bases, with 16 bases left between them. The CDR3 nucleotides read TGTGCCAGCAGCCCCCCGGGGCCCCTAACCTACGAGCAGTACTTC. This codes for CASSPPGPLTYEQYF.

J is TRBJ1-1 and V is TRBV29-1; 8 bases fit TRBD1. CDR1 is SQVTM and CDR2 is ANQGSEA in the germline V gene. V gave up 7 bases and J gave up 8 bases; unmatched junction bases: 9. The CDR3 totals 12 residues. The CDR3 sequence is CSAGQGLQEAFF. The CDR3 nucleotides are TGCAGCGCCGGACAGGGACTACAAGAAGCTTTCTTT.

This chain uses TRBV7-6 with TRBJ2-3; the D is unclear. Germline assignment: CDR1 SGHVS and CDR2 FNYEAQ. V dropped 4 bases and J dropped 2 bases, with 16 bases sitting between them. The CDR3 spans 16 residues. The CDR3 is CASSSQSTRATDTQYF. DNA of the CDR3: TGTGCCAGCAGCTCCCAAAGTACCCGGGCCACAGATACGCAGTATTTT.

This clone was seen once. The chain joins TRBV5-1 to TRBJ2-4; 10 positions match TRBD2. This CDR3 region has 20 residues. Per the germline V gene, CDR1 is SGHRS and CDR2 is YFSETQ. J was trimmed by 0 bases and V by 0 bases; bases with no gene match: 12. CDR3 protein: CASSLVASGSGGLAKNIQYF. The CDR3 DNA sequence: TGCGCCAGCAGCTTGGTGGCTAGCGGGAGTGGGGGCTTAGCCAAAAACATTCAGTACTTC.

The V call is TRBV6-5, the J call TRBJ1-4; TRBD1 matches 10 bases. With V trimmed by 6 bases and J by 8 bases, 6 bases remained unmatched. Germline CDR1 is MNHEY and CDR2 is SVGAGI. The CDR3 has 14 residues. CDR3 sequence: CASSSGQGREKLFF. CDR3 DNA sequence: TGTGCCAGCAGCTCGGGACAGGGGAGAGAAAAACTGTTTTTT.

The gene calls are TRBV10-3 and TRBJ2-7; 8 bases line up with TRBD1. CDR3 size: 16 residues. The germline CDR1 and CDR2 sequences are ENHRY and SYGVKD. Losses at the gene ends were 6 bases for V and 1 base for J; bases not matched to a gene: 11. DNA of the CDR3: TGTGCCATCAGGACATACGGTCAGGGGGCTTCCTACGAGCAGTACTTC. Protein: CAIRTYGQGASYEQYF.

The genes are TRBV11-1 and TRBJ2-5, with D possibly being TRBD2 (5 bases). The CDR3 spans 16 residues. Trimming left V 2 bases short and J 5 bases short, with 18 bases between. Germline CDR1 reads SGHAT; CDR2 reads FQDESV (reference sequence). The CDR3 here is CASSLLSGRGLETQYF. DNA of the CDR3: TGTGCCAGCAGCTTACTTAGTGGGAGAGGGCTTGAGACCCAGTACTTC.

The V and J genes are TRBV29-1 and TRBJ2-7; D possibly corresponds to TRBD1 (5 bases). The germline CDR1 and CDR2 sequences are SQVTM and ANQGSEA. Trimming pared 4 bases from V and 5 bases from J, leaving 12 bases between. CDR3 length equals 12 residues. The CDR3 DNA sequence: TGCAGCGTTGTCTCCAGGGTCCACGAGCAGTACTTC. Translated: CSVVSRVHEQYF.

This chain uses TRBV7-9 with TRBJ1-4, with D possibly matching TRBD1 (5 bases). From germline, CDR1 is SEHNR and CDR2 FQNEAQ (reference sequence). The CDR3 is 14 amino acids. V was shortened by 5 bases and J by 7 bases, with 14 bases between the two germline ends. This CDR3 is CASSGGVRSEKLFF. The CDR3 DNA is TGTGCCAGCAGCGGAGGGGTGAGAAGTGAAAAACTGTTTTTT.

V usage is TRBV18 and J usage is TRBJ2-2; D not certain. V gave up 2 bases and J gave up 5 bases, with 6 bases separating them. This CDR3 comprises 13 residues. Germline lookup yields CDR1 KGHSH and CDR2 LQKENI. Here the CDR3 DNA reads TGTGCCAGCTCACCAGCGGCTACCGGGGAGCTGTTTTTT. This sequence encodes CASSPAATGELFF.

Turning to this clone: Other nucleotide sequences in the sample specify the same CDR3. The chain joins TRBV7-2 to TRBJ2-3; 7 nucleotides align to TRBD2. Germline CDR1 and CDR2: SGHTA and FQGNSA. The CDR3 consists of 15 residues. Trimming cost V 1 base and J 2 bases; bases outside gene matches: 3. CDR3 sequence: CASSLGLADTDTQYF. The CDR3 DNA reads TGTGCCAGCAGCTTAGGCCTAGCGGACACAGATACGCAGTATTTT.

CDR3 amino acids: CASRQGSYNEQFF. CDR3 in DNA: TGTGCCAGCAGACAGGGTTCCTACAATGAGCAGTTCTTC. This chain links TRBV6-1 with TRBJ2-1, with D maybe TRBD1 (6 bases). V was clipped by 6 bases and J by 1 base, with 7 bases between them. The germline gives CDR1 MNHNS, CDR2 SASEGT. This CDR3 spans 13 amino acids.

This clone was seen just once. This chain connects TRBV4-2 to TRBJ2-3; 9 nucleotides align to TRBD2. CDR3 length equals 16 residues. Germline V lookup: CDR1 LGHNA, CDR2 YNFKEQ. Unmatched junction bases numbered 4, after V lost 0 bases and J lost 3 bases. The chain's CDR3 is CASSQDFAGGTDTQYF. The CDR3 DNA reads as TGTGCCAGCAGCCAAGATTTTGCGGGAGGGACAGATACGCAGTATTTT.

This chain links TRBV28 with TRBJ2-7, with D possibly being TRBD2 (6 bases). The germline gives CDR1 MDHEN, CDR2 SYDVKM. The CDR3 has 12 residues. Trimming left V 6 bases short and J 9 bases short, with 15 bases between. Written as DNA, the CDR3 is TGTGCCAGCAGCGTCGGAGGGTTAGGGCAGTACTTC. It translates to CASSVGGLGQYF.

The chain links TRBV30 to TRBJ2-1, with TRBD2 matching 9 bases. In germline, CDR1 is GTSNPN, CDR2 SVGIG (reference sequence). The CDR3 is 17 amino acids. Trimming cost V 0 bases and J 12 bases; bases outside gene matches: 18. The chain's CDR3 is CAWSVTIGGRGLRWQFF. The CDR3, as DNA: TGTGCCTGGAGTGTAACGATTGGCGGGAGGGGCCTAAGGTGGCAGTTCTTC.

The V call is TRBV5-1, the J call TRBJ2-7; D may be TRBD2 (5 bases). With 5 bases removed from V and 2 bases from J, the gap between germline ends came to 11 bases. The CDR3 has 13 amino acids. Germline V gene sequence: CDR1 SGHRS, CDR2 YFSETQ. The CDR3 DNA reads TGCGCCAGCAGTCCAGGAGGAACCTACGAGCAGTACTTC. Translation: CASSPGGTYEQYF.

V is TRBV6-6 and J is TRBJ2-7; D is possibly TRBD2 (5 bases). Trimming left V 6 bases short and J 4 bases short, with 19 bases between. The CDR3 spans 15 residues. Germline V lookup: CDR1 MNHNY, CDR2 SVGAGI (reference sequence). CDR3 amino acids: CASRALGEKYYEQYF. The DNA of the CDR3 is TGTGCCAGCAGGGCCCTTGGGGAGAAATATTACGAGCAGTACTTC.

This clone was picked up one time. The chain combines TRBV7-3 with TRBJ2-1; D not certain. Germline V lookup: CDR1 SGHTA, CDR2 FQGTGA. The CDR3 spans 13 residues. Between the trimmed V and J ends, which lost 5 bases and 7 bases, there was a span of 12 bases. In nucleotides, the CDR3 is TGTGCCAGCAGCCGATTGTCCGGGAATGAGCAGTTCTTC. As protein: CASSRLSGNEQFF.

Comment on this clone: Other DNA sequences in this sample translate to the same CDR3. The chain carries TRBV7-2 and TRBJ2-7; possible D gene TRBD2, 5 bases. The germline V gene has CDR1 SGHTA and CDR2 FQGNSA. Trimming left V 5 bases short and J 4 bases short, with 6 bases between. The CDR3 has 11 amino acids. The CDR3 region is CASSRGYEQYF. The CDR3 DNA is TGTGCCAGCAGCCGGGGTTACGAGCAGTACTTC. The full variable domain, completed using reference TRBV7-2 and TRBJ2-7, is GAGVSQSPSNKVTEKGKDVELRCDPISGHTALYWYRQSLGQGLEFLIYFQGNSAPDKSGLPSDRFSAERTGGSVSTLTIQRTQQEDSAVYLCASSRGYEQYFGPGTRLTVT.